One and the same sample provided the 8 T cell receptor beta chains below, sequenced in a study of B cell selection in AIRE deficiency. Sorting defined conventional CD4 T cells as CD4+CD127+. Sequencing used immunoSEQ multiplex PCR; TCRdb keeps in-frame clones, though not all of them. The repertoire holds about 25,000 clones, with around 95% as singletons. Sequencing was performed on CD4+CD127+ conventional T cells sorted from PBMCs. Every receptor here comes from a human donor in good health.

The chain employs TRBV7-2 and TRBJ1-6; a possible D gene is TRBD1 (5 bases). Germline loops: CDR1 SGHTA, CDR2 FQGNSA. The V end was cut by 5 bases, the J end by 8 bases, with 19 bases between. This CDR3 region has 16 residues. CDR3 in amino acids: CASSQQALFRDSPLHF. The CDR3, as DNA: TGTGCCAGCAGCCAACAGGCCCTTTTTAGGGATTCACCCCTCCACTTT. Filled out from reference TRBV7-2 and TRBJ1-6, the complete variable domain reads GAGVSQSPSNKVTEKGKDVELRCDPISGHTALYWYRQSLGQGLEFLIYFQGNSAPDKSGLPSDRFSAERTGGSVSTLTIQRTQQEDSAVYLCASSQQALFRDSPLHFGNGTRLTVT.

The chain links TRBV25-1 to TRBJ1-5; D gene unclear. In germline, CDR1 is MGHDK, CDR2 SYGVNS. The CDR3 extends over 14 amino acids. V was clipped by 4 bases and J by 0 bases, with 7 bases between them. The CDR3 DNA is TGTGCCAGCAGTGGAACCTATAGCAATCAGCCCCAGCATTTT. Its translation is CASSGTYSNQPQHF.

The J gene is TRBJ1-2, the V gene TRBV20-1, with D maybe TRBD1 (5 bases). The germline CDR1 and CDR2 sequences are DFQATT and SNEGSKA (reference sequence). The V gene lost 5 bases and the J gene lost 8 bases, with 12 bases spanning the gap. CDR3 length: 11 residues. The CDR3 loop is CSAPGGWGYTF. The DNA of the CDR3 is TGCAGTGCTCCGGGGGGTTGGGGCTACACCTTC.

The CDR3 DNA is TGTGCCAGCAGCCGAACCGTGGGCTTTAACTATGGCTACACCTTC. This gives the protein CASSRTVGFNYGYTF. V gene TRBV5-4 combines with J gene TRBJ1-2; D not certain. V lost 4 bases to trimming and J lost 1 base, with 14 bases between them. The CDR3 is 15 residues long. The V gene's germline CDR1 is SGHNT and CDR2 YYREEE (reference sequence).

This clone was found once. The chain couples TRBV21-1 to TRBJ2-3; the table's D call TRBD2 went unverified against the DNA. TRBV21-1 is a listed pseudogene. The CDR3 sequence is 13 residues long. CDR3 residues: CANRDWGTDTQYF. The CDR3 bases are TGTGCCAACCGGGACTGGGGGACAGATACGCAGTATTTT.

The chain has TRBV15 and TRBJ2-7, with 7 bases matching TRBD2. Germline trimming cut 1 base from V and 0 bases from J; bases unmatched to any gene: 6. Germline lookup yields CDR1 LNHNV and CDR2 YYDKDF (reference sequence). This CDR3 contains 16 residues. The CDR3 DNA is TGTGCCACCAGCAGAGTCTGGGGGGGGAGCTCCTACGAGCAGTACTTC. This gives the protein CATSRVWGGSSYEQYF.

This chain links TRBV7-8 with TRBJ2-3, with 9 positions matching TRBD2. V shed 1 base, J shed 2 bases, and the junction held 10 bases outside the gene matches. CDR3 length: 18 residues. Germline V gives CDR1 SGHVS, CDR2 FQNEAQ. In DNA form, the CDR3 reads TGTGCCAGCAGCTTAGGGCGGTGGCTAGCGGGAAACACAGATACGCAGTATTTT. Residues: CASSLGRWLAGNTDTQYF. The variable domain in full, with the rest retrieved from reference TRBV7-8 and TRBJ2-3, is GAGVSQSPRYKVAKRGQDVALRCDPISGHVSLFWYQQALGQGPEFLTYFQNEAQLDKSGLPSDRFFAERPEGSVSTLKIQRTQQEDSAVYLCASSLGRWLAGNTDTQYFGPGTRLTVL.

The rearrangement links TRBV27 to TRBJ2-7, with no clear D. V lost 2 bases to trimming and J lost 2 bases, with 16 bases between them. Germline-derived CDR1 and CDR2 are MNHEY and SMNVEV (reference sequence). The CDR3 is 16 residues long. CDR3 region: CASSLDPFGSTYEQYF. The DNA of the CDR3 is TGTGCCAGCAGTTTAGACCCATTCGGATCCACCTACGAGCAGTACTTC.